The TCR beta chain under discussion was sequenced for a study of CD8+ T cells in alopecia areata. Across the whole study: By percentage of affected scalp area, the severity of treated patients was scored.

Study outcomes and limitations: Resident alphabeta T-cell populations of normal skin are likewise subject to sequencing in scalp samples. Across lesional scalp, and particularly alopecia totalis/universalis, clonality surpassed that of normal scalp. Many expanded lesional clones persisted in scalp and blood during tofacitinib.

The CDR3 runs 13 residues. Trimming stripped 6 bases from V and 5 bases from J, with 11 bases between. CDR1 is SNHLY, CDR2 FYNNEI, per germline. RNA, once extracted, was reverse transcribed into cDNA for use as the sequencing template. TCRdb's copy holds only in-frame clones and misses some; the assay was immunoSEQ multiplex PCR. Here the sample spans thousands of clones, around 69% being singletons. A note on this clone: Its antigen is still unknown.

Documented treatment: oral pan-JAK inhibitor, 5-10 mg twice daily. Collected material from alopecia areata patients comprised lesional scalp punch biopsies and peripheral blood. The TCR sequence derives from a human donor with alopecia areata. The rearrangement uses TRBV2 and TRBJ2-1, with D possibly TRBD1 on 5 matching bases. The starting material was skin, obtained at week 24, from a patient treated with tofacitinib. The CDR3 DNA follows: TGTGCCAGCAGCGGTCTCAGGGACAATGAGCAGTTCTTC. It specifies CASSGLRDNEQFF.